These T cell receptor beta chains were read from a single sample in a study of vaccination and CD4 T cells after COVID-19. One entry per CDR3 protein, called by TCRdb with MiXCR from the PCR reads. Found here are 6,500 to 9,500 distinct CDR3 sequences, 55% of them singletons; the top ten hold around 43%. These receptors have no identified antigens. The sequencing input was CD4+ T cells from blood, cultured in vitro. The receptor set was obtained from a human donor who had recovered from COVID-19. The CDR3 runs from the conserved cysteine through the conserved F or W. D genes are given only for firm matches. Rows give clone size only sometimes, using once, few, many, or a class for an expanded clone.

D,J,length,V,size,CDR3,DNA
.,TRBJ2-7,12,TRBV12-3/TRBV12-4,few,CASSLMDYEQYF,TGTGCCAGCAGCCTTATGGACTACGAGCAGTACTTC
.,TRBJ2-3,14,TRBV7-9,.,CASSQKGSTDTQYF,TGTGCCAGCAGTCAGAAAGGGAGCACAGATACGCAGTATTTT
.,TRBJ2-1,11,TRBV2,.,CASRGPGQQFF,TGTGCCAGCAGGGGTCCGGGACAGCAGTTCTTC
TRBD1,TRBJ1-1,13,TRBV6-5,few,CASSLQGCTEAFF,TGTGCCAGCAGTTTACAGGGGTGCACTGAAGCTTTCTTT
.,TRBJ1-1,15,TRBV19,once,CASSIEHRLNTEAFF,TGTGCCAGTAGTATAGAGCACAGATTGAACACTGAAGCTTTCTTT
.,TRBJ1-3,19,TRBV21-1,.,CASSSRDVIQKSSGNTIYF,TGTGCCAGCAGTAGCCGGGACGTAATACAGAAAAGCTCTGGAAACACCATATATTTT
.,TRBJ1-1,12,TRBV4-3,.,CASSQGVGGAFF,TGCGCCAGCAGCCAGGGGGTGGGGGGAGCTTTCTTT
.,TRBJ2-5,15,TRBV12-5,.,CASGSILLNSETQYF,TGTGCTAGTGGTTCCATCTTACTTAATTCAGAGACCCAGTACTTC
.,TRBJ1-6,14,TRBV20-1,few,CSARVGTADSPLHF,TGCAGTGCTAGAGTTGGCACAGCTGATTCACCCCTCCACTTT
.,TRBJ2-7,15,TRBV5-1,.,CASSSVSGDSYEQYF,TGCGCCAGCAGCTCCGTGAGTGGCGACTCCTACGAGCAGTACTTC
.,TRBJ2-5,14,TRBV7-9,few,CASRRTFLEGTQYF,TGTGCCAGCAGACGGACCTTCTTGGAGGGGACCCAGTACTTC
TRBD1,TRBJ1-1,15,TRBV20-1,.,CSARLGQGTNTEAFF,TGCAGTGCTAGATTGGGACAGGGGACGAACACTGAAGCTTTCTTT
TRBD1,TRBJ1-6,17,TRBV6-1,.,CASRGRTGFSYNSPLHF,TGTGCCAGCAGGGGTCGGACAGGCTTCTCCTATAATTCACCCCTCCACTTT
.,TRBJ1-4,15,TRBV7-9,.,CASSSRQPSNEKLFF,TGTGCCAGCAGCTCAAGACAGCCAAGTAATGAAAAACTGTTTTTT
TRBD1,TRBJ2-1,15,TRBV4-2,.,CASSQRQGAVNEQFF,TGTGCCAGCAGCCAAAGACAGGGGGCCGTCAATGAGCAGTTCTTC
.,TRBJ2-5,14,TRBV4-1,.,CASSLGGVEETQYF,TGCGCCAGCAGTCTAGGGGGGGTCGAAGAGACCCAGTACTTC
.,TRBJ1-1,11,TRBV19,few,CASSRLTEAFF,TGTGCCAGTAGTAGGTTGACTGAAGCTTTCTTT
.,TRBJ2-5,17,TRBV21-1,.,CASSKGIETGEGETQYF,TGTGCCAGCAGCAAGGGGATAGAGACAGGGGAGGGAGAGACCCAGTACTTC
TRBD1,TRBJ1-3,16,TRBV10-3,few,CAISRTGTRSGNTIYF,TGTGCCATCAGTCGGACAGGTACGCGTTCTGGAAACACCATATATTTT
TRBD1,TRBJ1-5,15,TRBV18,.,CASSRRTGGDQPQHF,TGTGCCAGCTCACGGCGGACAGGGGGGGATCAGCCCCAGCATTTT
TRBD2,TRBJ2-1,15,TRBV2,few,CASRPRTSAYNEQFF,TGTGCCAGCAGGCCCAGGACTAGCGCCTACAATGAGCAGTTCTTC
.,TRBJ1-6,15,TRBV4-1,.,CASSPQVERNSPLHF,TGCGCCAGCAGCCCCCAGGTGGAAAGAAATTCACCCCTCCACTTT
TRBD1,TRBJ1-5,19,TRBV19,.,CASSRTGTVLKYGNQPQHF,TGTGCCAGTAGCAGAACGGGGACAGTGTTGAAATATGGCAATCAGCCCCAGCATTTT
.,TRBJ1-5,15,TRBV24-1,.,CATSDLGQGNQPQHF,TGTGCCACCAGTGATTTGGGGCAGGGCAATCAGCCCCAGCATTTT